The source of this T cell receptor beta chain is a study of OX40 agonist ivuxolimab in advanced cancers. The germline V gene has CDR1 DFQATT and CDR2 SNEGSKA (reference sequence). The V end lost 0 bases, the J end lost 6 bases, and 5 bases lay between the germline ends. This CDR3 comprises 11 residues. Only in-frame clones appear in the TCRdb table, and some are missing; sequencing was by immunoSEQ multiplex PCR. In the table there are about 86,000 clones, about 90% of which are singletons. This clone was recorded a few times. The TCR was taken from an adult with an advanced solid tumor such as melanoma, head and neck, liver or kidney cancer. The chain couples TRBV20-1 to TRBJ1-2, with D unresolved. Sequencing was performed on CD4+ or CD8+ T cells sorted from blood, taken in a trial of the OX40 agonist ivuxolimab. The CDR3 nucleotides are TGCAGTGCTAGAGATCTGGATGGCTACACCTTC. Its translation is CSARDLDGYTF.